The 10 T cell receptor beta chains in this list originate from one sample, sequenced in a study of blood T cells in healthy people across ages. Sample-barcoded 5' priming and a J-beta primer mix drove a second PCR of about 6 to 12 cycles. TCRdb redid the calling of the 5' RACE reads with MiXCR, one entry per CDR3 protein. This repertoire shows about 650,000 distinct CDR3 sequences, 32% found once; its top ten account for approximately 15%. The material sequenced was blood. The receptors were sampled from a woman aged 80 or over in good health.

This clonotype has at least ten counts. The chain has TRBV28 and TRBJ2-6; D gene uncertain. V was pared by 4 bases and J by 0 bases, with 7 bases between. In germline, CDR1 is MDHEN, CDR2 SYDVKM. The CDR3 runs 15 residues. The CDR3, as DNA: TGTGCCAGCAGTTCGTACCTCTCTGGGGCCAACGTCCTGACTTTC. Its protein is CASSSYLSGANVLTF.

This clonotype was counted many times. The chain employs TRBV6-5 and TRBJ2-7, with D perhaps matching TRBD1 (6 bases). Germline values: CDR1 MNHEY, CDR2 SVGAGI. V was shortened by 2 bases and J by 3 bases, with 11 bases between the two germline ends. The length of the CDR3 is 14 residues. CDR3 DNA sequence: TGTGCCAGCAGTTACCTCGGACAGCACTACGAGCAGTACTTC. It is translated as CASSYLGQHYEQYF.

This chain uses TRBV6-2 or TRBV6-3 with TRBJ1-2, with 8 bases aligning to TRBD1. Germline assignment: CDR1 MNHEY and CDR2 SVGEGT. CDR3 size: 13 residues. V shed 8 bases and J 5 bases; nucleotides not matched to a gene: 7. The CDR3 region has the DNA TGTGCCAGCGGGGGACAGGCAGTATATGGCTACACCTTC. It specifies CASGGQAVYGYTF.

This clonotype was seen many times. V gene TRBV5-1 combines with J gene TRBJ2-1; 9 positions match TRBD2. Per the germline V gene, CDR1 is SGHRS and CDR2 is YFSETQ. V dropped 0 bases and J dropped 2; count of bases not matched to a gene: 0. The CDR3 is made up of 15 amino acids. CDR3 protein: CASSLGGGAYNEQFF. The CDR3 nucleotides are TGCGCCAGCAGCTTGGGCGGGGGGGCCTACAATGAGCAGTTCTTC.

The sample holds many counts of this clonotype. This chain joins TRBV7-9 and TRBJ2-5, with D possibly called TRBD1 or TRBD2 (6 bases each). Germline CDR1 SEHNR, CDR2 FQNEAQ (reference sequence). The germline V and J ends were trimmed by 1 base and 2 bases, with 11 bases remaining between them. The CDR3 has 15 residues. The CDR3 DNA reads TGTGCCAGCAGCTTAGAGGGGGGATTACAAGAGACCCAGTACTTC. Translated: CASSLEGGLQETQYF.

This clonotype was counted between two and nine times. V is TRBV7-9 and J is TRBJ2-3; no firm D call. This CDR3 has 16 residues. V lost 5 bases and J lost 2, with 17 bases in between. In germline, CDR1 is SEHNR, CDR2 FQNEAQ (reference sequence). CDR3 in amino acids: CASSLVGTPVTDTQYF. In DNA, the CDR3 is TGTGCCAGCAGCCTTGTTGGCACGCCAGTCACAGATACGCAGTATTTT. Supplemented by reference TRBV7-9 and TRBJ2-3, the full variable domain reads DTGVSQNPRHKITKRGQNVTFRCDPISEHNRLYWYRQTLGQGPEFLTYFQNEAQLEKSRLLSDRFSAERPKGSFSTLEIQRTEQGDSAMYLCASSLVGTPVTDTQYFGPGTRLTVL.

The chain carries TRBV5-6 and TRBJ2-4; D is ambiguous. The J call may be mistaken, given a closer DNA end match to TRBJ2-7. There are 14 residues in the CDR3. Germline CDR1 is SGHDT and CDR2 is YYEEEE. CDR3 coding DNA: TGTGCCAGCAGCTTGGGTCAGACGGGTAACGAGCAGTACTTC. Translating it yields CASSLGQTGNEQYF.

A few counts support this clonotype. CDR3 residues: CASSWAGGGETQYF. CDR3 DNA sequence: TGTGCCAGCAGCTGGGCTGGCGGGGGGGAGACCCAGTACTTC. The chain has TRBV7-3 and TRBJ2-5, with 8 bases lining up with TRBD2. V shed 4 bases, J shed 5 bases, and the junction held 6 bases outside the gene matches. Germline CDR1 reads SGHTA; CDR2 reads FQGTGA. The CDR3 is made up of 14 amino acids. Full variable domain (remainder filled in from reference TRBV7-3 and TRBJ2-5): GAGVSQTPSNKVTEKGKYVELRCDPISGHTALYWYRQSLGQGPEFLIYFQGTGAADDSGLPNDRFFAVRPEGSVSTLKIQRTERGDSAVYLCASSWAGGGETQYFGPGTRLLVL.

This clonotype has ten or more counts. V is TRBV28 and J is TRBJ2-6, with no clear D. Trimming pared 5 bases from V and 0 bases from J, leaving 8 bases between. Germline loops: CDR1 MDHEN, CDR2 SYDVKM. The CDR3 runs to 15 residues. The CDR3 here is CASSLDNSGANVLTF. CDR3 DNA sequence: TGTGCCAGCAGTCTGGATAACTCTGGGGCCAACGTCCTGACTTTC.

The table lists this clonotype with many counts. The V call is TRBV5-1, the J call TRBJ1-5; 7 bases line up with TRBD1. The CDR3 has 13 amino acids. Germline lookup yields CDR1 SGHRS and CDR2 YFSETQ. The V segment lost 4 bases and the J segment 4 bases; nucleotides outside the gene matches: 2. Here the CDR3 DNA reads TGCGCCAGCAGCAGGGGACAGAATCAGCCCCAGCATTTT. Amino acids: CASSRGQNQPQHF.